What follows is one T cell receptor (beta chain) and its context. The target antigen is unknown. This sample stems from a study of lymphopenia after photon versus proton radiotherapy. Study results and limitations: In patients who died, overall survival fell as post-nadir TCR diversity dropped more.

The table came from immunoSEQ multiplex PCR; TCRdb's copy has only in-frame clones and leaves some out. This table has about 25,000 clones, roughly 89% appearing once. The germline V and J ends were trimmed by 3 bases and 1 base, with 7 bases remaining between them. The CDR3 extends over 13 amino acids. The germline gives CDR1 SGHRS, CDR2 YFSETQ. The J gene is TRBJ1-1, the V gene TRBV5-1; D unclear. The starting material was peripheral blood, obtained from a patient treated with photon-based radiotherapy. The sequence came from a man over 45 with gastric cancer. This chain's CDR3 is CASSYQPNTEAFF. The CDR3 bases are TGCGCCAGCAGCTACCAACCGAACACTGAAGCTTTCTTT.